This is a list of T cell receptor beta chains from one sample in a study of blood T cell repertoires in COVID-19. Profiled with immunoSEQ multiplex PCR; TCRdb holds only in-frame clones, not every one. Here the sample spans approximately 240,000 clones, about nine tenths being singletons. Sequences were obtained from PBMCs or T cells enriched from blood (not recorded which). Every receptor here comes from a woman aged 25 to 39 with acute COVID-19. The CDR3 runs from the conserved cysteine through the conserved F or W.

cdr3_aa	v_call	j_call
CASSLDRNTEAFF	TRBV27	TRBJ1-1
CASSQGEQGRQPQHF	TRBV4-1	TRBJ1-5
CASRSGTGSEQFF	TRBV6-5	TRBJ2-1
CASSEGQGRTGELFF	TRBV10-1	TRBJ2-2
CASSYGTSSYEQYF	TRBV6-2/TRBV6-3	TRBJ2-7
CASSPHRGLGTGELFF	TRBV27	TRBJ2-2
CATRPSRRFHGELFF	TRBV15	TRBJ2-2
CASSLGQGPGYTF	TRBV5-1	TRBJ1-2
CASSLPDRAGTEAFF	TRBV28	TRBJ1-1
CASSLAGRRDLTDTQYF	TRBV5-1	TRBJ2-3
CASSDRAAGTYQPQHF	TRBV6-4	TRBJ1-5
CASSFEPIGTEAFF	TRBV27	TRBJ1-1
CATRGVVYEQYF	TRBV27	TRBJ2-7
CASSLVGNPYGYTF	TRBV28	TRBJ1-2
CASSSNPGGGEQYF	TRBV9	TRBJ2-7
CASSPPGQPTPQYF	TRBV4-1	TRBJ2-5
CASSPRAYEQYF	TRBV28	TRBJ2-7
CASSQDPPLAVYNEQFF	TRBV4-3	TRBJ2-1
CASSPSTGAYEQYF	TRBV2	TRBJ2-7
CASSLFGGNEQYF	TRBV7-3	TRBJ2-7
CASSLGYREGEAFF	TRBV5-1	TRBJ1-1
CATSRESQGAKDEQYF	TRBV15	TRBJ2-7
CASRLWTGNTEAFF	TRBV27	TRBJ1-1
CASSGGSLGQPQHF	TRBV10-2	TRBJ1-5
CASNTGASGADTQYF	TRBV5-1	TRBJ2-3
CASSKGQEVYGYTF	TRBV5-6	TRBJ1-2
CASSRTTEVGTEAFF	TRBV6-5	TRBJ1-1
CASSQGGPAQITEAFF	TRBV3-1/TRBV3-2	TRBJ1-1
CASSETGEKLFF	TRBV5-1	TRBJ1-4